A single sample gave rise to the 9 T cell receptor beta chains below, sequenced in a study of OX40 agonist ivuxolimab in advanced cancers. Measured with immunoSEQ multiplex PCR; TCRdb has only the in-frame clones, and not every one. Of roughly 66,000 clones listed, roughly 87% are singletons. The sequencing used CD4+ or CD8+ T cells sorted from blood, collected in a trial of the OX40 agonist ivuxolimab. All receptors come from an adult with an advanced solid tumor such as melanoma, head and neck, liver or kidney cancer.

The J gene is TRBJ2-1, the V gene TRBV19; D is possibly TRBD2 (6 bases). Trimming removed 8 bases at V and 13 bases at J, with 21 bases between. Germline V gene lookup returns CDR1 LNHDA and CDR2 SQIVND (reference sequence). The CDR3 sequence is 13 residues long. CDR3 nucleotide sequence: TGTGCCAGTCGGATCCAAGCAGGAGGGCCTCAGTTCTTC. Amino acid sequence: CASRIQAGGPQFF.

V is TRBV21-1 and J is TRBJ2-7; TRBD2, as called in the table, went unchecked against the DNA. TRBV21-1 represents a pseudogene. The CDR3 is made up of 14 amino acids. The DNA for the CDR3 is TGTGCCAGCAGCAAACGGGAAGTTGACTACGAGCAGTACTTC. Its protein product is CASSKREVDYEQYF.

This chain connects TRBV10-1 to TRBJ2-3; TRBD1 might be the D (7 bases). Germline V CDR1 and CDR2: WNHNN, SYGVQD (reference sequence). The CDR3 has 14 amino acids. V was clipped by 2 bases and J by 5 bases, with 11 bases between them. The CDR3 coding sequence is TGCGCCAGCAGTGAGGGCAGGGGGGTAGATACGCAGTATTTT. Protein product: CASSEGRGVDTQYF.

This clone was picked up a small number of times. V and J are TRBV28 and TRBJ2-7; 10 bases are shared with TRBD1. CDR1 is MDHEN and CDR2 is SYDVKM in the germline V gene. The CDR3 loop spans 12 amino acids. Trimming cost V 10 bases and J 5 bases; bases outside gene matches: 5. The CDR3 reads CATGTGVHEQYF. CDR3 DNA: TGTGCCACCGGGACAGGGGTGCACGAGCAGTACTTC. The full variable domain, rest sourced from reference TRBV28 and TRBJ2-7, is DVKVTQSSRYLVKRTGEKVFLECVQDMDHENMFWYRQDPGLGLRLIYFSYDVKMKEKGDIPEGYSVSREKKERFSLILESASTNQTSMYLCATGTGVHEQYFGPGTRLTVT.

Judged by abundance, this clone is medium-sized. The V and J genes are TRBV14 and TRBJ2-2, with unresolved D. V dropped 1 base and J dropped 4 bases, with 7 bases sitting between them. The CDR3 contains 14 residues. Germline V gene sequence: CDR1 SGHDN, CDR2 FVKESK. The CDR3 sequence: CASSQARLTGELFF. As DNA, the CDR3 is TGTGCCAGCAGCCAAGCACGGCTCACCGGGGAGCTGTTTTTT. The whole variable domain, filled in from reference TRBV14 and TRBJ2-2, reads EAGVTQFPSHSVIEKGQTVTLRCDPISGHDNLYWYRRVMGKEIKFLLHFVKESKQDESGMPNNRFLAERTGGTYSTLKVQPAELEDSGVYFCASSQARLTGELFFGEGSRLTVL.

The chain carries TRBV5-8 and TRBJ2-1, with D unclear. Between the trimmed V and J ends, which lost 3 bases and 9 bases, there was a span of 7 bases. This CDR3 contains 11 residues. The V gene's germline CDR1 is SGHTS and CDR2 YDEGEE. CDR3: CASSSPREQFF. The CDR3 region has the DNA TGTGCCAGCAGCTCGCCCCGTGAGCAGTTCTTC.

The chain uses TRBV11-2 and TRBJ1-3; D is ambiguous. This CDR3 spans 15 amino acids. Germline V gene lookup returns CDR1 SGHAT and CDR2 FQNNGV. V lost 5 bases and J 1 base, leaving 12 bases between the germline ends. CDR3 sequence reads: CASSPLRMSGNTIYF. In nucleotides, the CDR3 is TGTGCCAGCAGCCCACTGAGGATGTCTGGAAACACCATATATTTT.

The gene calls are TRBV25-1 and TRBJ2-7, with no clear D. The CDR3 length is 14 residues. CDR1 and CDR2 from the germline V gene are MGHDK and SYGVNS. V dropped 3 bases and J dropped 4 bases, with 13 bases sitting between them. As DNA, the CDR3 is TGTGCCAGCAGTGATCGCGCGCCCCCATACGAGCAGTACTTC. Its translation: CASSDRAPPYEQYF.

The chain recombines TRBV5-5 with TRBJ2-7, with 11 bases matching TRBD2. Germline V gene lookup returns CDR1 SGHKS and CDR2 YYEKEE (reference sequence). The CDR3 is 16 residues long. Trimming removed 0 bases from V and 1 base from J; junction bases left unmatched: 3. The CDR3 DNA reads TGTGCCAGCAGCTTGGCCGGGACTAGCGGTTCCTACGAGCAGTACTTC. Translated, it gives CASSLAGTSGSYEQYF.